Following are 22 T cell receptor beta chains from one sample sequenced in a study of shared clonotypes between healthy human individuals (dated by TCRdb to 2020 to 2021). The receptor library was made with the immunoSEQ multiplex PCR assay. TCRdb took this table from immuneACCESS and kept in-frame rearrangements with V and J called. Such tables lack part of the clones; where checked against another copy, unresolved V genes explain under half of the gap, and the rest is unexplained. This sample comprises about 520,000 clones, around 85% of them detected only once. Jointly, the top ten make up 12% of the sample. The sequenced sample was PBMCs. Receptor source: a middle-aged woman in good health. Some clones in this sample may be carry-over from other donors' samples.

This chain connects TRBV5-1 to TRBJ2-1; a weak D match, TRBD1 (6 bases). The CDR3 is 13 amino acids. Germline V gene data show CDR1 as SGHRS and CDR2 as YFSETQ. Trimming pared 0 bases from V and 8 bases from J, leaving 9 bases between. The CDR3 region has the DNA TGCGCCAGCAGCTTGGGGGACAACCATGAGCAGTTCTTC. Its protein product is CASSLGDNHEQFF. Looking up the rest from reference TRBV5-1 and TRBJ2-1 gives the full variable domain: KAGVTQTPRYLIKTRGQQVTLSCSPISGHRSVSWYQQTPGQGLQFLFEYFSETQRNKGNFPGRFSGRQFSNSRSEMNVSTLELGDSALYLCASSLGDNHEQFFGPGTRLTVL.

Comment on this clone: A far larger clone is a single base away, which makes a read error likely. The rearrangement uses TRBV7-9 and TRBJ2-5; 7 nucleotides match TRBD1. There are 15 residues in the CDR3. The germline V gene has CDR1 SEHNR and CDR2 FQNEAQ (reference sequence). With 3 bases clipped from V and 5 bases from J, the junction kept 9 bases outside the gene matches. The CDR3 protein is CASSFGTVAGETQYF. The CDR3 DNA sequence: TGTGCCAGCAGCTTCGGGACAGTGGCTGGGGAGACCCAGTACTTC.

This clone was counted a few times. The chain carries TRBV6-5 and TRBJ1-5; D not certain. This CDR3 has 13 residues. Trimming shortened V by 5 bases and J by 0 bases, and 5 bases separated the two germline ends. CDR1 MNHEY and CDR2 SVGAGI come from the germline V gene. CDR3 amino acids: CASSTYSNQPQHF. The CDR3 DNA is TGTGCCAGCAGTACCTATAGCAATCAGCCCCAGCATTTT.

The table lists this clone with a few counts. The chain recombines TRBV4-3 with TRBJ1-1; D remains ambiguous. This CDR3 region has 14 residues. Germline CDR1 LGHNA, CDR2 YSLEER. Deletions cut 0 bases from V and 5 bases from J, with 10 bases between. The CDR3 protein is CASSQDHGRTEAFF. The CDR3 DNA reads as TGCGCCAGCAGCCAAGATCATGGGAGGACTGAAGCTTTCTTT.

The chain is built from TRBV9 and TRBJ2-3; no clear D gene. Germline V gene sequence: CDR1 SGDLS, CDR2 YYNGEE. The CDR3 totals 12 residues. V was trimmed by 3 bases and J by 8 bases, leaving 10 bases between them. DNA of the CDR3: TGTGCCAGCAGCGATTTTGTGGGTACGCAGTATTTT. Encoded protein: CASSDFVGTQYF.

The chain has TRBV10-1 and TRBJ2-5; a possible D gene is TRBD2 (5 bases). The germline V and J ends were trimmed by 0 bases and 2 bases, with 7 bases remaining between them. Looked up from germline, CDR1 is WNHNN and CDR2 is SYGVQD (reference sequence). The CDR3 sequence is 14 residues long. This chain's CDR3 is CASSESSGQETQYF. The DNA of the CDR3 is TGCGCCAGCAGTGAGTCGAGCGGTCAAGAGACCCAGTACTTC.

A single count supports this clone. The J gene is TRBJ2-7, the V gene TRBV6-5, with D perhaps matching TRBD2 (5 bases). The germline CDR1 and CDR2 sequences are MNHEY and SVGAGI. V lost 2 bases, J lost 3 bases, and 8 bases lay in between. The CDR3 consists of 13 residues. The CDR3 protein is CASSYGGNYEQYF. The CDR3 nucleotides are TGTGCCAGCAGTTACGGAGGAAACTACGAGCAGTACTTC.

The V call is TRBV18, the J call TRBJ1-3, with D possibly TRBD1 on 6 matching bases. Germline V CDR1 and CDR2: KGHSH, LQKENI. There are 14 residues in the CDR3. The V and J ends lost 2 bases and 2 bases respectively, with 7 bases between them. The CDR3 region has the DNA TGTGCCAGCTCACCAGGGACAACTGGAAACACCATATATTTT. It is translated as CASSPGTTGNTIYF.

The CDR3 nucleotides read TGTGCCAGCAGCACCGACAGAAACTCCTACGAGCAGTACTTC. Translation: CASSTDRNSYEQYF. The gene calls are TRBV7-9 and TRBJ2-7; tentative D call: TRBD1 (5 bases). Germline-derived CDR1 and CDR2 are SEHNR and FQNEAQ (reference sequence). Trimming left V 5 bases short and J 0 bases short, with 11 bases between. The CDR3 length is 14 residues.

Regarding this clone: Other DNA sequences within the sample encode an identical CDR3. CDR3 DNA sequence: TGTGCCAGCAGTGAAAGAGGCCAGAACACTGAAGCTTTCTTT. It encodes CASSERGQNTEAFF. This rearrangement joins TRBV6-1 to TRBJ1-1; D call uncertain. Trimming left V 2 bases short and J 1 base short, with 8 bases between. Germline values: CDR1 MNHNS, CDR2 SASEGT. The CDR3 totals 14 residues.

The chain is built from TRBV6-1 and TRBJ2-7, with D possibly being TRBD2 (5 bases). This CDR3 is 13 amino acids long. Trimming took 5 bases from V and 6 from J, leaving 14 bases between them. The germline V gene encodes CDR1 MNHNS and CDR2 SASEGT. This CDR3 reads CASSYGPGVEQYF. For the CDR3, the DNA is TGTGCCAGCAGTTATGGACCCGGGGTCGAGCAGTACTTC.

The chain recombines TRBV28 with TRBJ1-1, with 8 bases aligning to TRBD1. V shed 3 bases and J 4 bases; nucleotides not matched to a gene: 10. Germline V gene sequence: CDR1 MDHEN, CDR2 SYDVKM. The CDR3 runs 16 residues. The CDR3 spells CASSFQGASGRTEAFF. The CDR3 region has the DNA TGTGCCAGCAGTTTCCAGGGGGCGTCGGGGCGCACTGAAGCTTTCTTT.

V gene TRBV4-2 combines with J gene TRBJ2-7, with 8 bases lining up with TRBD2. The CDR3 is 16 residues long. Germline CDR1 is LGHNA and CDR2 is YNFKEQ. The V segment lost 1 base and the J segment 5 bases; nucleotides outside the gene matches: 10. CDR3 sequence: CASSQVSLAGPNEQYF. CDR3 coding DNA: TGTGCCAGCAGCCAAGTGAGCCTAGCGGGTCCGAACGAGCAGTACTTC.

This clone has at least ten counts. V is TRBV27 and J is TRBJ1-3; 11 bases agree with TRBD1. The CDR3 is 17 residues long. Germline assignment: CDR1 MNHEY and CDR2 SMNVEV (reference sequence). V gave up 5 bases and J gave up 5 bases; unmatched junction bases: 11. The CDR3 here is CASSPRRTGGERNTIYF. The CDR3 nucleotides read TGTGCCAGCAGTCCGCGCCGGACAGGGGGCGAGCGAAACACCATATATTTT.

The CDR3: CASSPLAGAQFF. CDR3 nucleotide sequence: TGTGCCAGCAGCCCCCTAGCGGGAGCCCAGTTCTTC. The V and J genes are TRBV6-5 and TRBJ2-1, with 10 bases identical to TRBD2. From germline, CDR1 is MNHEY and CDR2 SVGAGI. With V trimmed by 6 bases and J by 13 bases, 6 bases remained unmatched. The CDR3 runs 12 residues.

The CDR3 sequence is CAISHSSGSVDEQFF. CDR3 nucleotides: TGTGCCATCAGCCACAGTAGCGGGAGCGTCGATGAGCAGTTCTTC. This chain uses TRBV10-3 with TRBJ2-1, with 9 bases matching TRBD2. Germline trimming cut 6 bases from V and 8 bases from J; bases unmatched to any gene: 11. This CDR3 comprises 15 residues. Germline V gene data show CDR1 as ENHRY and CDR2 as SYGVKD.

Comment on this clone: This probably arose from a read error, given a far larger clone one base away. V is TRBV5-6 and J is TRBJ1-1; D not resolved. The CDR3 totals 15 residues. CDR1 SGHDT and CDR2 YYEEEE come from the germline V gene. V was clipped by 3 bases and J by 3 bases, with 15 bases between them. CDR3 loop: CASSYEPGRDTEAFF. CDR3 nucleotide sequence: TGTGCCAGCAGCTATGAGCCGGGCCGTGACACTGAAGCTTTCTTT.

This sequence joins TRBV7-9 and TRBJ1-4, with D possibly being TRBD1 (5 bases). This CDR3 contains 14 residues. In germline, CDR1 is SEHNR, CDR2 FQNEAQ (reference sequence). V was trimmed by 5 bases and J by 10 bases, leaving 17 bases between them. CDR3 sequence (DNA): TGTGCCAGCAGCCCTATGGGACGGGGCGGAAAACTGTTTTTT. Amino acids: CASSPMGRGGKLFF.

In this sample, this clone turned up a few times. The same CDR3 also results from other DNA sequences found in this sample. V is TRBV4-2 and J is TRBJ2-5, with D hard to call. The J call may be in error: the DNA end matches TRBJ2-7 better. Germline assignment: CDR1 LGHNA and CDR2 YNFKEQ. This CDR3 has 15 residues. CDR3 sequence: CASSQQPSASYEQYF. The CDR3, as DNA: TGTGCCAGCAGCCAACAGCCTAGTGCCTCCTACGAGCAGTACTTC.

A note on this clone: A far larger clone lies a single base away; this is likely a read error. Distinct nucleotide sequences in the sample also encode this CDR3. This rearrangement joins TRBV11-2 to TRBJ1-4; D is unclear. Germline V gene lookup returns CDR1 SGHAT and CDR2 FQNNGV. The CDR3 covers 12 residues. The CDR3 DNA follows: TGTGCTAGCAGCCTAGTTTACGAAGAACTGTTTTTT. Encoded protein: CASSLVYEELFF.

This chain connects TRBV30 to TRBJ2-1, with 7 positions matching TRBD2. The V gene's germline CDR1 is GTSNPN and CDR2 SVGIG (reference sequence). The CDR3 is 14 residues long. With V trimmed by 3 bases and J by 6 bases, 8 bases remained unmatched. The CDR3 protein is CAWRGLAAINEQFF. The CDR3 region has the DNA TGTGCCTGGAGGGGGCTAGCGGCAATCAATGAGCAGTTCTTC.

This clone was seen more than once but under ten times. A read error is likely here: a far larger clone is one base away. Other DNA sequences within the sample encode an identical CDR3. The V and J genes are TRBV11-2 and TRBJ1-3; D unclear. There are 14 residues in the CDR3. The V gene's germline CDR1 is SGHAT and CDR2 FQNNGV. In DNA, the CDR3 is TGTGCTAGCAGCTCCCCCCTATTAGCGAACACCATATATTTT. Protein product: CASSSPLLANTIYF. Supplemented by reference TRBV11-2 and TRBJ1-3, the full variable domain reads EAGVAQSPRYKIIEKRQSVAFWCNPISGHATLYWYQQILGQGPKLLIQFQNNGVVDDSQLPKDRFSAERLKGVDSTLKIQPAKLEDSAVYLCASSSPLLANTIYFGEGSWLTVV.